This is a list of T cell receptor beta chains from one sample in a study of T cell changes during pregnancy in multiple sclerosis. Sequenced by immunoSEQ multiplex PCR; TCRdb stores in-frame clones only, minus some. This sample has about 100,000 clones, with over 80% found just once. The input for sequencing was peripheral blood, taken after pregnancy. The receptors originated from a female donor with multiple sclerosis, enrolled in a pregnancy study. The CDR3 runs from the conserved cysteine through the conserved F or W. Fields, in order: V gene, D gene, J gene, clone size, CDR3 protein, CDR3 DNA. The D gene is left open where the match is weak. Clone size is given for some rows only: seen once, a few or many times, or a class if the clone is expanded.

>TRBV4-3|NA|TRBJ1-3|NA
CASSRSEGRLGNTIYF
TGCGCCAGCAGCCGAAGTGAAGGGAGATTGGGAAACACCATATATTTT
>TRBV5-1|NA|TRBJ2-7|NA
CASSSLGGRDEQYF
TGCGCCAGCAGCTCCTTAGGAGGCAGAGACGAGCAGTACTTC
>TRBV6-6|TRBD1|TRBJ2-5|NA
CASSYTDRARETQYF
TGTGCCAGCAGTTACACGGACAGGGCGAGAGAGACCCAGTACTTC
>TRBV7-3|NA|TRBJ2-5|once
CASSLGGGGLQETQYF
TGTGCCAGCAGCTTAGGAGGGGGGGGCCTTCAAGAGACCCAGTACTTC
>TRBV19|NA|TRBJ1-2|NA
CASAPGGRDYTF
TGTGCCAGCGCCCCGGGGGGACGCGACTACACCTTC
>TRBV6-4|NA|TRBJ2-7|NA
CASRSPPSYEQYF
TGTGCCAGCAGGTCCCCTCCTTCCTACGAGCAGTACTTC
>TRBV28|NA|TRBJ1-6|NA
CASSLIQKYSPLHF
TGTGCCAGCAGTTTAATACAGAAGTATTCACCCCTCCACTTT
>TRBV20-1|NA|TRBJ1-1|NA
CSVGHTEAFF
TGCAGTGTGGGGCACACTGAAGCTTTCTTT
>TRBV5-1|NA|TRBJ1-1|NA
CASSFTGWDTEAFF
TGCGCCAGCAGCTTCACAGGGTGGGACACTGAAGCTTTCTTT
>TRBV9|NA|TRBJ2-1|NA
CASSSVVGVSSYNEQFF
TGTGCCAGCAGCTCAGTCGTCGGGGTCAGCTCCTACAATGAGCAGTTCTTC
>TRBV5-1|TRBD1|TRBJ2-1|NA
CASSWTGSSYNEQFF
TGCGCCAGCAGCTGGACAGGCAGCTCCTACAATGAGCAGTTCTTC
>TRBV25-1|TRBD1|TRBJ2-1|NA
CASSASGQGRYNEQFF
TGTGCCAGCAGTGCCTCCGGACAGGGCCGTTACAATGAGCAGTTCTTC
>TRBV10-3|TRBD2|TRBJ2-2|NA
CAIKAGGPTGELFF
TGTGCCATCAAAGCGGGAGGGCCGACCGGGGAGCTGTTTTTT
>TRBV19|TRBD1|TRBJ1-5|NA
CASSIDGANRGGQPQHF
TGTGCCAGTAGTATAGATGGCGCTAACAGGGGTGGTCAGCCCCAGCATTTT
>TRBV25-1|TRBD2|TRBJ2-1|NA
CASSEYILAGDPYNEQFF
TGTGCCAGCAGTGAATACATCCTGGCGGGAGATCCCTACAATGAGCAGTTCTTC
>TRBV30|TRBD1|TRBJ1-1|NA
CAWSVGGGPTEAFF
TGTGCCTGGAGTGTAGGAGGGGGCCCCACTGAAGCTTTCTTT
>TRBV30|NA|TRBJ1-2|once
CAWSVRVGGYTF
TGTGCCTGGAGTGTACGGGTCGGTGGCTACACCTTC
>TRBV25-1|TRBD1|TRBJ2-5|NA
CASSLGTVKRETQYF
TGTGCCAGCAGTCTCGGGACAGTAAAACGAGAGACCCAGTACTTC
>TRBV4-1|TRBD2|TRBJ2-3|NA
CASSQEGLAYTDTQYF
TGCGCCAGCAGCCAAGAAGGACTAGCGTACACAGATACGCAGTATTTT
>TRBV5-1|NA|TRBJ2-7|NA
CASSLNGAGMDEQYF
TGCGCCAGCAGCTTGAACGGCGCAGGGATGGACGAGCAGTACTTC
>TRBV15|NA|TRBJ1-5|NA
CATSRGDQPQHF
TGTGCCACCAGCAGAGGAGATCAGCCCCAGCATTTT
>TRBV7-7|NA|TRBJ2-1|NA
CASSNTVYNEQFF
TGTGCCAGCAGCAATACAGTATACAATGAGCAGTTCTTC
>TRBV6-4|TRBD2|TRBJ2-3|once
CASSDRAGTMDTQYF
TGTGCCAGCAGTGACAGAGCGGGAACGATGGATACGCAGTATTTT
>TRBV27|TRBD2|TRBJ2-5|NA
CASRKPGLAGGKETQYF
TGTGCCAGCAGAAAACCGGGACTAGCGGGGGGAAAAGAGACCCAGTACTTC
>TRBV6-5|NA|TRBJ1-1|NA
CASLRNTEAFF
TGTGCCAGTCTCAGGAACACTGAAGCTTTCTTT
>TRBV2|TRBD1|TRBJ2-5|NA
CASRGQQETQYF
TGTGCCAGCAGGGGACAGCAAGAGACCCAGTACTTC
>TRBV4-2|NA|TRBJ1-6|few
CASSQDVGGAGSPLHF
TGTGCCAGCAGCCAAGATGTTGGGGGCGCTGGGTCACCCCTCCACTTT
>TRBV19|TRBD1|TRBJ2-1|NA
CASGDRGYYNEQFF
TGTGCCAGTGGGGACAGGGGGTACTACAATGAGCAGTTCTTC
>TRBV28|NA|TRBJ2-7|NA
CASSLLLAYEQYF
TGTGCCAGCAGTTTACTACTTGCCTACGAGCAGTACTTC
>TRBV29-1|TRBD2|TRBJ2-3|NA
CSVEEPGLAGGADTQYF
TGCAGCGTTGAAGAGCCGGGACTAGCGGGGGGCGCAGATACGCAGTATTTT
>TRBV11-1|NA|TRBJ1-2|once
CASSLSTADYGYTF
TGTGCCAGCAGCTTGTCGACGGCGGACTATGGCTACACCTTC
>TRBV29-1|TRBD1|TRBJ2-7|NA
CSVETGSHPYEQYF
TGCAGCGTTGAGACAGGGAGTCACCCCTACGAGCAGTACTTC
>TRBV6-1|TRBD2|TRBJ2-1|NA
CASSEGTSGSRKFF
TGTGCCAGCAGTGAAGGGACTAGCGGGAGTAGGAAGTTCTTC
>TRBV5-1|TRBD2|TRBJ2-7|NA
CASSYREGGEQYF
TGCGCCAGCAGCTACCGGGAGGGGGGGGAGCAGTACTTC
>TRBV7-9|TRBD1|TRBJ1-1|NA
CASRREGQGITEAFF
TGTGCCAGCAGAAGAGAGGGACAGGGGATCACTGAAGCTTTCTTT
>TRBV5-1|NA|TRBJ2-7|NA
CASSLLGPSYEQYF
TGCGCCAGCAGCTTACTGGGGCCCTCCTACGAGCAGTACTTC
>TRBV2|NA|TRBJ2-7|NA
CASTPRDMAYEQYF
TGTGCCAGCACCCCCCGGGACATGGCCTACGAGCAGTACTTC
>TRBV2|TRBD1|TRBJ2-3|NA
CASSGGDRATDTQYF
TGTGCCAGCAGTGGTGGGGACAGGGCCACAGATACGCAGTATTTT
>TRBV2|TRBD2|TRBJ2-1|once
CASSDRRERNEQFF
TGTGCCAGCAGTGATCGGCGGGAGCGGAATGAGCAGTTCTTC
>TRBV5-6|NA|TRBJ2-2|NA
CASSRSDSPIYTGELFF
TGTGCCAGCAGCCGATCGGACAGCCCGATATACACCGGGGAGCTGTTTTTT
>TRBV6-6|TRBD1|TRBJ1-2|NA
CASSYSRGTSYGYTF
TGTGCCAGCAGTTACTCCAGGGGGACAAGCTATGGCTACACCTTC
>TRBV9|NA|TRBJ2-5|NA
CASSVGAGAQYF
TGTGCCAGCAGCGTAGGGGCTGGCGCCCAGTACTTC
>TRBV30|TRBD1|TRBJ2-4|once
CAWSADRGSKNIQYF
TGTGCCTGGAGTGCGGACAGGGGATCCAAAAACATTCAGTACTTC
>TRBV13|TRBD2|TRBJ2-5|NA
CASSLGLAGGGETQYF
TGTGCCAGCAGCTTGGGACTAGCGGGAGGCGGGGAGACCCAGTACTTC
>TRBV27|NA|TRBJ2-7|NA
CASSARGVSYEQYF
TGTGCCAGCAGCGCCAGGGGGGTGAGCTACGAGCAGTACTTC
>TRBV7-9|TRBD1|TRBJ1-2|NA
CASSSTGTGAGANYGYTF
TGTGCCAGCAGCTCAACCGGGACAGGGGCAGGGGCTAACTATGGCTACACCTTC
>TRBV18|TRBD2|TRBJ2-1|NA
CASSPTGLALVNEQFF
TGTGCCAGCTCACCAACGGGACTAGCCCTCGTCAATGAGCAGTTCTTC
>TRBV30|NA|TRBJ1-4|NA
CAWSRRKSTNEKLFF
TGTGCCTGGAGTAGGCGGAAATCAACTAATGAAAAACTGTTTTTT
>TRBV25-1|TRBD2|TRBJ2-3|NA
CASSRDYTDTQYF
TGTGCCAGCAGCCGGGACTACACAGATACGCAGTATTTT
>TRBV7-3|TRBD2|TRBJ2-5|once
CASSVSGGKETQYF
TGTGCCAGCAGCGTTAGCGGGGGTAAAGAGACCCAGTACTTC
>TRBV9|NA|TRBJ1-4|NA
CASSVGLGTNEKLFF
TGTGCCAGCAGCGTAGGACTCGGCACTAATGAAAAACTGTTTTTT
>TRBV28|NA|TRBJ1-4|NA
CASSTTGLYEKLFF
TGTGCCAGCAGCACTACAGGGCTGTATGAAAAACTGTTTTTT
>TRBV4-2|NA|TRBJ2-6|NA
CASSQDFAGTGANVLTF
TGTGCCAGCAGCCAAGACTTCGCAGGGACTGGGGCCAACGTCCTGACTTTC
>TRBV28|NA|TRBJ1-6|NA
CASSQQRTSSYNSPLHF
TGTGCCAGCAGTCAACAGCGAACTAGCTCCTATAATTCACCCCTCCACTTT
>TRBV18|TRBD2|TRBJ2-7|once
CASSPLAGTYEQYF
TGTGCCAGCTCACCACTAGCGGGGACCTACGAGCAGTACTTC
>TRBV4-2|TRBD1|TRBJ1-1|NA
CASSQGQGASTEAFF
TGTGCCAGCAGCCAAGGACAGGGGGCGAGTACTGAAGCTTTCTTT
>TRBV6-4|NA|TRBJ2-3|NA
CASSDSGEGADTQYF
TGTGCCAGCAGTGACTCCGGGGAGGGGGCAGATACGCAGTATTTT